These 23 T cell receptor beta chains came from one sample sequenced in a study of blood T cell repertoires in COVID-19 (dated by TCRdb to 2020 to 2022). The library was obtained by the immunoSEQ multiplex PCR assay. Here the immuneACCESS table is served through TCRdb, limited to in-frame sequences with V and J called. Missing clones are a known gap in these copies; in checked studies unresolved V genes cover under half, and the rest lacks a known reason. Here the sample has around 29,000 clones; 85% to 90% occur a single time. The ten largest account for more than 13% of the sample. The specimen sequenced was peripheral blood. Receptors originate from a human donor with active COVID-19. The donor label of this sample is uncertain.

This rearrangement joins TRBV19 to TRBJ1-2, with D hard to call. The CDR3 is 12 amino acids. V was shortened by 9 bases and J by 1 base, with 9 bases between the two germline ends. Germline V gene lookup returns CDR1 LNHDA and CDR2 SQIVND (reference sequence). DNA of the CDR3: TGTGCCAGCGGAGGAATTAACTATGGCTACACCTTC. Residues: CASGGINYGYTF.

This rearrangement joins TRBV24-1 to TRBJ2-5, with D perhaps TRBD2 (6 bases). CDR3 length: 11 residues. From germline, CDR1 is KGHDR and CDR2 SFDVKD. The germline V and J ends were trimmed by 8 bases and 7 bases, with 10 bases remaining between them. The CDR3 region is CATNWRGTQYF. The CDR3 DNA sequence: TGTGCCACCAATTGGCGGGGGACCCAGTACTTC.

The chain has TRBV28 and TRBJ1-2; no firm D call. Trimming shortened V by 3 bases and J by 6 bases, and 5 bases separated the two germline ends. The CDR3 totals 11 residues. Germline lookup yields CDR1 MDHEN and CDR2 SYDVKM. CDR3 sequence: CASSFEDGYTF. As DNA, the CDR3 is TGTGCCAGCAGTTTTGAGGATGGCTACACCTTC.

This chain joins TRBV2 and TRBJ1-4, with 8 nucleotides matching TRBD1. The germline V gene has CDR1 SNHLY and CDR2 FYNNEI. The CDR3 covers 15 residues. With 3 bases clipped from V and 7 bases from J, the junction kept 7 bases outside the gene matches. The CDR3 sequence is CASSEDRVRFEKLFF. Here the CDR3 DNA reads TGTGCCAGCAGTGAGGACAGGGTTCGATTTGAAAAACTGTTTTTT.

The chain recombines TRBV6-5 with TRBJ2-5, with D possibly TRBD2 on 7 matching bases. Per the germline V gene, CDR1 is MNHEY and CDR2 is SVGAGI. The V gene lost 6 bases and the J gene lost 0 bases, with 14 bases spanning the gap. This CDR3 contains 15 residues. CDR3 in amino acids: CASRGRGAYQETQYF. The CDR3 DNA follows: TGTGCCAGCAGGGGACGGGGGGCGTACCAAGAGACCCAGTACTTC.

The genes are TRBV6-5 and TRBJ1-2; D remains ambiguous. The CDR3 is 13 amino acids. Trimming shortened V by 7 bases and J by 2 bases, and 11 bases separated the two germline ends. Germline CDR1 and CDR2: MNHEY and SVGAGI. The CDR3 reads CASTPRQNYGYTF. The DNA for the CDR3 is TGTGCCAGCACCCCGCGGCAGAACTATGGCTACACCTTC.

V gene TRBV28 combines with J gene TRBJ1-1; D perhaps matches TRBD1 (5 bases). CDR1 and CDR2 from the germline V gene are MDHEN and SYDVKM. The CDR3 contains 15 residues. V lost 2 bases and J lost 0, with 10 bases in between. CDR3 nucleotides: TGTGCCAGCAGTTTACGACAGAGAATGAACACTGAAGCTTTCTTT. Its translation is CASSLRQRMNTEAFF.

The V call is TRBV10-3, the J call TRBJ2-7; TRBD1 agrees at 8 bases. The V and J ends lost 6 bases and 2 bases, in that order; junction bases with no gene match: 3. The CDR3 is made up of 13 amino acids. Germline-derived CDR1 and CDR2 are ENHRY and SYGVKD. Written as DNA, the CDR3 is TGTGCCATCAGGGGGACAGGTACCTACGAGCAGTACTTC. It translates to CAIRGTGTYEQYF.

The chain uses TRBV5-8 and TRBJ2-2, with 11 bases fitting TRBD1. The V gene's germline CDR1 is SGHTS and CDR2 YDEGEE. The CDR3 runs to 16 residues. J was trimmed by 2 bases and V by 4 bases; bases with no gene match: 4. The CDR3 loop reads CASSPGTGGNTGELFF. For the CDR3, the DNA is TGTGCCAGCAGCCCAGGGACAGGGGGAAACACCGGGGAGCTGTTTTTT. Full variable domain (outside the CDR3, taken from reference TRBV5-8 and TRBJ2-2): EAGVTQSPTHLIKTRGQQATLRCSPISGHTSVYWYQQALGLGLQFLLWYDEGEERNRGNFPPRFSGRQFPNYSSELNVNALELEDSALYLCASSPGTGGNTGELFFGEGSRLTVL.

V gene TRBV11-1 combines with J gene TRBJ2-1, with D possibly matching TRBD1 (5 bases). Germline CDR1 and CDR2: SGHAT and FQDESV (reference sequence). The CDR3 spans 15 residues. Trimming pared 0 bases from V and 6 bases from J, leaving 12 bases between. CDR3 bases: TGTGCCAGCAGCTTAGCCCAGGGTTGGGGCAATGAGCAGTTCTTC. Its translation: CASSLAQGWGNEQFF.

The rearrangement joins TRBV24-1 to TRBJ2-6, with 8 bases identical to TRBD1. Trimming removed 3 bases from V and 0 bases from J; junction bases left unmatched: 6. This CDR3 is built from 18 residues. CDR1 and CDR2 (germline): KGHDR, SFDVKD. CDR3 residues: CATSDGIRGLSGANVLTF. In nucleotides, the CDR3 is TGTGCCACCAGTGATGGGATCAGGGGGCTCTCTGGGGCCAACGTCCTGACTTTC.

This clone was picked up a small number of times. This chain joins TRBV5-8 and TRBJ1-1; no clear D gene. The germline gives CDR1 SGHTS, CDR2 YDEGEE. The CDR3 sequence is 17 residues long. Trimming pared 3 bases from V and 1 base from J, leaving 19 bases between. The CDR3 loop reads CASSYDLGGMGNTEAFF. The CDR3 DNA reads TGTGCCAGCAGCTACGACCTTGGCGGGATGGGGAACACTGAAGCTTTCTTT.

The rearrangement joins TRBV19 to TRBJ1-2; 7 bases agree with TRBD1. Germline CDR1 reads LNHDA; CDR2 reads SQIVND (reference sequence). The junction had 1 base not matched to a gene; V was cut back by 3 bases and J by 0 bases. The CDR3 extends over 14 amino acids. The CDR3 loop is CASSMQGANYGYTF. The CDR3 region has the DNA TGTGCCAGTAGTATGCAGGGGGCTAACTATGGCTACACCTTC.

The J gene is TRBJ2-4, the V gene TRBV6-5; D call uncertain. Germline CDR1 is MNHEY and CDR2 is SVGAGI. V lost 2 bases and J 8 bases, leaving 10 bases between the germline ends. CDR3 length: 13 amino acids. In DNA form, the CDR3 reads TGTGCCAGCAGTTACCATTCAGGCGACATTCAGTACTTC. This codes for CASSYHSGDIQYF.

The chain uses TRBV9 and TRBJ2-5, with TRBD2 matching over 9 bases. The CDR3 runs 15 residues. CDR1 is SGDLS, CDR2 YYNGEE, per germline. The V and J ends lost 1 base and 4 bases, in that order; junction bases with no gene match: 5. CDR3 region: CASSVLAGPGETQYF. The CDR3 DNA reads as TGTGCCAGCAGCGTACTAGCGGGGCCCGGAGAGACCCAGTACTTC.

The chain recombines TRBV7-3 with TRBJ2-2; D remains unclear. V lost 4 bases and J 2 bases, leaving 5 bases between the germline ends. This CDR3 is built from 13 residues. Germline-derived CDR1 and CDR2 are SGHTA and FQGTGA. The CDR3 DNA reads TGTGCCAGCAGCTCCTCCAACACCGGGGAGCTGTTTTTT. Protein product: CASSSSNTGELFF.

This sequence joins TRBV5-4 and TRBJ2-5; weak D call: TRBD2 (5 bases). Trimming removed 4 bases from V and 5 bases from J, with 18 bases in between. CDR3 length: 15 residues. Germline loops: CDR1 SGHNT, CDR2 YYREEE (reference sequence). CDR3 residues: CASSPGGATLETQYF. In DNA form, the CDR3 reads TGTGCCAGCAGCCCTGGAGGCGCCACCTTGGAGACCCAGTACTTC.

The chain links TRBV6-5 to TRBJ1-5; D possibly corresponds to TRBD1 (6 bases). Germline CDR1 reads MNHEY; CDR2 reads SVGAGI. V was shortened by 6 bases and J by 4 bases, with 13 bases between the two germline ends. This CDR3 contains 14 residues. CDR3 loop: CASRREQGNQPQHF. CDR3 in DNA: TGTGCCAGCAGGCGAGAACAGGGAAATCAGCCCCAGCATTTT.

The CDR3 sequence: CASGTGTVGNTIYF. The DNA of the CDR3 is TGTGCCAGCGGGACAGGGACAGTAGGAAACACCATATATTTT. The chain links TRBV5-4 to TRBJ1-3; 9 bases map to TRBD1. The CDR3 runs to 14 residues. V gave up 7 bases and J gave up 4 bases; unmatched junction bases: 6. Germline V gene lookup returns CDR1 SGHNT and CDR2 YYREEE (reference sequence). The variable domain in full, with the rest retrieved from reference TRBV5-4 and TRBJ1-3, is ETGVTQSPTHLIKTRGQQVTLRCSSQSGHNTVSWYQQALGQGPQFIFQYYREEENGRGNFPPRFSGLQFPNYSSELNVNALELDDSALYLCASGTGTVGNTIYFGEGSWLTVV.

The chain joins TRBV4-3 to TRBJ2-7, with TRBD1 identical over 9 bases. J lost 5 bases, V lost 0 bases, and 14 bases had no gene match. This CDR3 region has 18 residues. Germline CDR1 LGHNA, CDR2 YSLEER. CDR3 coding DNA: TGCGCCAGCAGCCAAGATTGGAACCCTGGGACAGGGTCTGACGAGCAGTACTTC. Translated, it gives CASSQDWNPGTGSDEQYF.

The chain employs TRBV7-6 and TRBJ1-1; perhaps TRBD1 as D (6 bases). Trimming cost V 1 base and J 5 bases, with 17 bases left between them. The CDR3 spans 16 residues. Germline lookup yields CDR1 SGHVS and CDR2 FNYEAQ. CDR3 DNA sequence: TGTGCCAGCAGCTTAGGGGGGCGTATTCCGGGGACTGAAGCTTTCTTT. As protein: CASSLGGRIPGTEAFF.

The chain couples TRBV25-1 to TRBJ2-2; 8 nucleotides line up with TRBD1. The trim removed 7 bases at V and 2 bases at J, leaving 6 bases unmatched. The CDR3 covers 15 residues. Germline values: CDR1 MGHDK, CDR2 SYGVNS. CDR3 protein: CASMQTGVNTGELFF. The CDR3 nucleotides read TGTGCCAGCATGCAGACAGGGGTAAACACCGGGGAGCTGTTTTTT.

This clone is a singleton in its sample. CDR3 protein: CASSRLAGAGELFF. For the CDR3, the DNA is TGTGCCAGCAGCCGCCTAGCGGGGGCCGGGGAGCTGTTTTTT. The rearrangement uses TRBV7-3 and TRBJ2-2, with 10 bases identical to TRBD2. V lost 5 bases, J lost 6 bases, and 3 bases stayed unmatched. CDR3 size: 14 residues. The germline V gene has CDR1 SGHTA and CDR2 FQGTGA.